The clone carrying this T cell receptor beta chain was seen many times. Its antigen is unidentified. TCR beta libraries were built with iRepertoire HTBI primers and Arm-PCR of CDR3 regions. TCRdb ran MiXCR on the multiplex PCR reads and lists one entry per CDR3 protein. The sample lists a few hundred thousand distinct CDR3 sequences; roughly a fifth were seen once. V trimming: 3 bases; J trimming: 1 base; junction bases outside the gene matches: 8. CDR3 length: 16 amino acids. Germline V lookup: CDR1 DFQATT, CDR2 SNEGSKA (reference sequence). The data originate from a study of regulatory T cells in long-lasting Graves disease. Study-level results: Lower TCR diversity characterized persistent Graves' patients relative to newly diagnosed patients. Accuracy may have suffered from the small sample size. Persistent disease showed a preference for TRBV28, TRBJ1-2 and TRBJ2-5.

The time point here: newly diagnosed GD, antithyroid drugs for less than 3 months. From PBMCs, RNA was extracted and then used to make the TCR library. Blood from the periphery, approximately 9 milliliters in all, was drawn into EDTA tubes. This sample comprised peripheral blood mononuclear cells (PBMCs), obtained at new diagnosis, from a patient treated with antithyroid drugs. The sequence derives from a female donor with Graves disease. The V call is TRBV20-1, the J call TRBJ2-2; the match to TRBD2 covers 7 bases. This CDR3 reads CSASRAGGRNTGELFF. The CDR3 DNA reads TGCAGTGCTAGTAGGGCGGGCGGGAGGAACACCGGGGAGCTGTTTTTT.